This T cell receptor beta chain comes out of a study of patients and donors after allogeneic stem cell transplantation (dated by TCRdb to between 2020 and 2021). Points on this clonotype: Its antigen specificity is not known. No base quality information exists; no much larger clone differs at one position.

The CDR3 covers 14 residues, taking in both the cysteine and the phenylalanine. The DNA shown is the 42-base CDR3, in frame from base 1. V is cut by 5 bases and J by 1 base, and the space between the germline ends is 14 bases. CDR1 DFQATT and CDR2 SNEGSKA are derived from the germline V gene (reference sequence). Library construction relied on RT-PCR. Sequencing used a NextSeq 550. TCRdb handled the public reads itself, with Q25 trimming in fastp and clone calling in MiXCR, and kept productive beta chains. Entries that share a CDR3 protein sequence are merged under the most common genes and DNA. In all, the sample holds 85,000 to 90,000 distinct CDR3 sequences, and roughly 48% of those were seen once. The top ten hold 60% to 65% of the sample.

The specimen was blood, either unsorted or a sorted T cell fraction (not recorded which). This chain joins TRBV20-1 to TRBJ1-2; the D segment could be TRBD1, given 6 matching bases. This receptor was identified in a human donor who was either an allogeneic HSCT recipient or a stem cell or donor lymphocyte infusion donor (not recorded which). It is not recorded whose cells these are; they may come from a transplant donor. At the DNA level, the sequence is TGCAGTGCTGGAAAGCAGGGGAATAACTATGGCTACACCTTC. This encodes CSAGKQGNNYGYTF.